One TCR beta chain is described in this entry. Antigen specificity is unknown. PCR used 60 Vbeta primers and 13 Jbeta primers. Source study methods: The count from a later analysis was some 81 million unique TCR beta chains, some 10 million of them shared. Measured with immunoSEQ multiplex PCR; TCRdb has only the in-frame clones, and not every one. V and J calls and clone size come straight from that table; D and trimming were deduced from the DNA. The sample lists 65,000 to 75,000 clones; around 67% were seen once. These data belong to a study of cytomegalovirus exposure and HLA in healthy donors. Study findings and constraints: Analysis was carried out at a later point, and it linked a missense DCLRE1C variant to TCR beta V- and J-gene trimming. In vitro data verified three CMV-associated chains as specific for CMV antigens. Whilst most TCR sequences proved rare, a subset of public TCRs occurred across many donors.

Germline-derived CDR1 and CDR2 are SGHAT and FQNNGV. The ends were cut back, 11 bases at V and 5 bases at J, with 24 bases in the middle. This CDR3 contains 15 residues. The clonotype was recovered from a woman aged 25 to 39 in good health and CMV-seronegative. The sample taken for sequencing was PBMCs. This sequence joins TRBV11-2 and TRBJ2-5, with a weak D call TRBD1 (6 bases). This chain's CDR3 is CALPIPQGIRETQYF. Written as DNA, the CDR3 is TGTGCCCTTCCTATCCCCCAGGGGATAAGGGAGACCCAGTACTTC.